This TCR beta chain was recovered during a study of cytomegalovirus exposure and HLA in healthy donors. The CDR3 is 15 amino acids. Germline CDR1 reads SGHTA; CDR2 reads FQGTGA. The V end was cut by 5 bases, the J end by 2 bases, with 15 bases between. Vbeta (60) and Jbeta (13) primers were used in the PCR. Some clones are missing from TCRdb's copy, which holds only in-frame ones; the method was immunoSEQ multiplex PCR. The sample contains about 200,000 clones, more than 75% of which appear only once. The rearrangement links TRBV7-3 to TRBJ1-1, with D maybe TRBD1 (6 bases). The TCR comes from a male donor in good health and CMV-seropositive. The sequenced sample consisted of PBMCs. CDR3 DNA: TGTGCCAGCAGCGCGACAGGAAACCTAAACACTGAAGCTTTCTTT. This gives the protein CASSATGNLNTEAFF.